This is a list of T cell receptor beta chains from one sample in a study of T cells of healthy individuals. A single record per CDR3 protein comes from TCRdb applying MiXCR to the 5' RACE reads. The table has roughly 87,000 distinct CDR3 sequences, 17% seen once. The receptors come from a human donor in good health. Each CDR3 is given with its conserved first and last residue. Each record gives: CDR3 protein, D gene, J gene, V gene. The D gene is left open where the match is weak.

CDR3: CASSLYVREDYNEQFF
D: TRBD2
J: TRBJ2-1
V: TRBV7-6

CDR3: CAWSGGDYLTDTQYF
D: -
J: TRBJ2-3
V: TRBV30

CDR3: CASSRGLANIQYF
D: TRBD2
J: TRBJ2-4
V: TRBV28

CDR3: CASSLLLASDTQYF
D: -
J: TRBJ2-3
V: TRBV5-1

CDR3: CASSYRRTNQPQHF
D: -
J: TRBJ1-5
V: TRBV6-5

CDR3: CSVAKDAGNIQYF
D: -
J: TRBJ2-4
V: TRBV29-1

CDR3: CASSPSLEINQPQHF
D: -
J: TRBJ1-5
V: TRBV6-5

CDR3: CSARDTRQFGYTF
D: -
J: TRBJ1-2
V: TRBV20-1

CDR3: CSVDQAGAGAMNTEAFF
D: -
J: TRBJ1-1
V: TRBV29-1

CDR3: CAISESISAGNYGYTF
D: -
J: TRBJ1-2
V: TRBV10-3

CDR3: CASSQMPLGYGGEQYF
D: -
J: TRBJ2-7
V: TRBV3-1

CDR3: CSAPLPPGTDYNEQFF
D: -
J: TRBJ2-1
V: TRBV20-1

CDR3: CSAREGPVIYNEQFF
D: -
J: TRBJ2-1
V: TRBV20-1

CDR3: CASSYSPNPKGDTEAFF
D: -
J: TRBJ1-1
V: TRBV6-2/TRBV6-3